Below are 21 T cell receptor beta chains sequenced from a single sample in a study of blood T cell repertoires in COVID-19. The data were produced by immunoSEQ multiplex PCR, yet TCRdb's version contains in-frame clones alone and is incomplete. Among fewer than 250,000 clones, around 85% were seen once, and the ten largest hold around 1.1%. The specimen was peripheral blood. The receptors were gathered from a young man with acute or convalescent COVID-19.

The CDR3 nucleotides read TGCGCCAGCAGCCGTTGGACAGGCGAATACACTGAAGCTTTCTTT. It specifies CASSRWTGEYTEAFF. V is TRBV5-1 and J is TRBJ1-1; TRBD1 matches at 7 bases. This CDR3 spans 15 amino acids. The germline V gene has CDR1 SGHRS and CDR2 YFSETQ. V shed 4 bases and J 3 bases; nucleotides not matched to a gene: 9.

The gene calls are TRBV7-8 and TRBJ2-4, with 8 bases identical to TRBD1. This CDR3 is built from 12 residues. Germline CDR1 SGHVS, CDR2 FQNEAQ. V lost 6 bases, J lost 11 bases, and 6 bases stayed unmatched. For the CDR3, the DNA is TGTGCCAGCAGTACTACAGGGGGTGTTCAGTACTTC. Translated, it gives CASSTTGGVQYF.

The chain combines TRBV12-5 with TRBJ1-1; D is uncertain. Deletions cut 2 bases from V and 7 bases from J, with 8 bases between. Germline CDR1 reads LGHNT; CDR2 reads FRNRAP. The CDR3 contains 12 residues. The CDR3 nucleotides are TGTGCTAGTGGTTTGCCGCTCGGTGAAGCTTTCTTT. Its translation is CASGLPLGEAFF.

This clone showed up just once. V is TRBV5-1 and J is TRBJ1-5, with TRBD1 as a possible D gene (5 bases). The germline V and J ends were trimmed by 4 bases and 2 bases, with 16 bases remaining between them. The CDR3 sequence is 16 residues long. Germline assignment: CDR1 SGHRS and CDR2 YFSETQ. CDR3 region: CASSPRGDFGNQPQHF. CDR3 coding DNA: TGCGCCAGCAGCCCTCGGGGGGATTTTGGCAATCAGCCCCAGCATTTT.

In DNA form, the CDR3 reads TGTGCCAGCAGCCCCAAGTTACGGACTGAAGCTTTCTTT. This encodes CASSPKLRTEAFF. The V and J genes are TRBV12-3 or TRBV12-4 and TRBJ1-1; D not certain. Trimming stripped 6 bases from V and 5 bases from J, with 13 bases between. The CDR3 is 13 residues long.

The J gene is TRBJ2-5, the V gene TRBV4-1, with a tentative D call TRBD1 (6 bases). The germline V gene encodes CDR1 MGHRA and CDR2 YSYEKL. V lost 1 base to trimming and J lost 2 bases, with 26 bases between them. The CDR3 contains 20 residues. Here the CDR3 reads CASSQGGGRRGRKEQETQYF. The DNA of the CDR3 is TGCGCCAGCAGCCAAGGAGGGGGACGCAGGGGCCGTAAAGAACAAGAGACCCAGTACTTC.

The chain has TRBV7-9 and TRBJ2-7; D unclear. This CDR3 contains 16 residues. Germline lookup yields CDR1 SEHNR and CDR2 FQNEAQ (reference sequence). The V end lost 5 bases, the J end lost 5 bases, and 22 bases lay between the germline ends. For the CDR3, the DNA is TGTGCCAGCAGCCCCAAATATGGCGCGGAACGCCACGAGCAGTACTTC. It is translated as CASSPKYGAERHEQYF.

V gene TRBV6-1 combines with J gene TRBJ1-5; D remains ambiguous. The CDR3 loop spans 12 amino acids. Trimming removed 3 bases from V and 7 bases from J, with 7 bases in between. Germline loops: CDR1 MNHNS, CDR2 SASEGT. This chain's CDR3 is CASSDLGQPQHF. The CDR3 coding sequence is TGTGCCAGCAGTGATCTCGGGCAGCCCCAGCATTTT.

The chain links TRBV11-2 to TRBJ1-2; 7 bases line up with TRBD1. The V gene end was trimmed by 6 bases and the J gene end by 0 bases; junction bases not matched to a gene: 7. In germline, CDR1 is SGHAT, CDR2 FQNNGV. The CDR3 totals 15 residues. CDR3 coding DNA: TGTGCCAGCAGTTCACAGGGGTTAACTAACTATGGCTACACCTTC. As protein: CASSSQGLTNYGYTF.

As concerns this clone: Additional DNA sequences in this sample encode the identical CDR3. The chain uses TRBV19 and TRBJ1-2; D gene uncertain. Germline V gene data show CDR1 as LNHDA and CDR2 as SQIVND (reference sequence). Deletions cut 3 bases from V and 0 bases from J, with 5 bases between. The CDR3 is 13 residues long. CDR3 coding DNA: TGTGCCAGTAGTATTTCAGCTAACTATGGCTACACCTTC. The encoded protein is CASSISANYGYTF.

This chain joins TRBV5-1 and TRBJ1-4; D gene ambiguous. The CDR3 is 14 residues long. V was trimmed by 1 base and J by 3 bases, leaving 7 bases between them. The germline gives CDR1 SGHRS, CDR2 YFSETQ. The CDR3 DNA is TGCGCCAGCAGCTTGAACTCTCCTAATGAAAAACTGTTTTTT. Amino acid sequence: CASSLNSPNEKLFF.

The J gene is TRBJ1-1, the V gene TRBV7-8; maybe TRBD1 (5 bases). Germline V gene lookup returns CDR1 SGHVS and CDR2 FQNEAQ. There are 15 residues in the CDR3. V was clipped by 0 bases and J by 1 base, with 9 bases between them. Written as DNA, the CDR3 is TGTGCCAGCAGCTTAGCCGGACAATCGAACACTGAAGCTTTCTTT. Amino acids: CASSLAGQSNTEAFF.

V gene TRBV2 combines with J gene TRBJ2-3; 7 nucleotides align to TRBD1. CDR3 length: 13 amino acids. V shed 7 bases, J shed 4 bases, and the junction held 5 bases outside the gene matches. The germline gives CDR1 SNHLY, CDR2 FYNNEI. CDR3 sequence reads: CASKTTGADTQYF. CDR3 sequence (DNA): TGTGCCAGCAAGACCACAGGGGCAGATACGCAGTATTTT.

The chain combines TRBV28 with TRBJ1-5; weak D call: TRBD1 (5 bases). The CDR3 covers 12 residues. V was trimmed by 7 bases and J by 9 bases, leaving 13 bases between them. From germline, CDR1 is MDHEN and CDR2 SYDVKM. CDR3 coding DNA: TGTGCCAGCACCATCACCCAGGGGCCCCAGCATTTT. This encodes CASTITQGPQHF. Looking up the rest from reference TRBV28 and TRBJ1-5 gives the full variable domain: DVKVTQSSRYLVKRTGEKVFLECVQDMDHENMFWYRQDPGLGLRLIYFSYDVKMKEKGDIPEGYSVSREKKERFSLILESASTNQTSMYLCASTITQGPQHFGDGTRLSIL.

The chain recombines TRBV3-1 (or the pseudogene TRBV3-2) with TRBJ1-1, with D possibly matching TRBD1 (5 bases). CDR1 is LGHDT and CDR2 is YNNKEL in the germline V gene (reference sequence). The germline V and J ends were trimmed by 5 bases and 9 bases, with 16 bases remaining between them. The CDR3 totals 13 residues. CDR3 residues: CASSDRQRQQAFF. The CDR3 DNA reads as TGTGCCAGCAGCGATCGACAGCGTCAACAAGCTTTCTTT.

J is TRBJ1-1 and V is TRBV5-4; no reliable D call. The germline V and J ends were trimmed by 3 bases and 4 bases, with 13 bases remaining between them. The CDR3 length is 14 residues. The V gene's germline CDR1 is SGHNT and CDR2 YYREEE (reference sequence). The CDR3 bases are TGTGCCAGCAGCTCGGGGTTCAGTAGCACTGAAGCTTTCTTT. This encodes CASSSGFSSTEAFF.

This clone was detected only once. V gene TRBV20-1 combines with J gene TRBJ2-3, with 8 bases fitting TRBD2. Germline V gene data show CDR1 as DFQATT and CDR2 as SNEGSKA (reference sequence). V lost 3 bases, J lost 3 bases, and 11 bases stayed unmatched. The CDR3 extends over 16 amino acids. The CDR3 coding sequence is TGCAGTGCTAGTCCCCCCCGGGGGGGAGCGACAGATACGCAGTATTTT. Encoded protein: CSASPPRGGATDTQYF.

The chain recombines TRBV7-8 with TRBJ2-7, with 7 nucleotides matching TRBD1. The junction had 10 bases not matched to a gene; V was cut back by 4 bases and J by 7 bases. This CDR3 is built from 14 residues. The germline V gene encodes CDR1 SGHVS and CDR2 FQNEAQ. The CDR3 spells CASSSTGTVLEQYF. For the CDR3, the DNA is TGTGCCAGCAGCTCCACCGGGACAGTCTTGGAGCAGTACTTC.

As DNA, the CDR3 is TGTGCCAGCAGGTCAAGCGCAGGGGTTCTAGCCAAAAACATTCAGTACTTC. This translates into CASRSSAGVLAKNIQYF. This sequence joins TRBV27 and TRBJ2-4; D might be TRBD1 (6 bases). In germline, CDR1 is MNHEY, CDR2 SMNVEV (reference sequence). V was trimmed by 6 bases and J by 0 bases, leaving 18 bases between them. This CDR3 has 17 amino acids.

The rearrangement links TRBV4-2 to TRBJ1-1; D not resolved. Between the trimmed V and J ends, which lost 1 base and 0 bases, there was a span of 6 bases. CDR3 length: 14 residues. Germline CDR1 and CDR2: LGHNA and YNFKEQ. CDR3: CASSQGGLNTEAFF. DNA for the CDR3: TGTGCCAGCAGCCAAGGAGGGCTGAACACTGAAGCTTTCTTT.

The chain joins TRBV19 to TRBJ1-1, with D perhaps matching TRBD1 (6 bases). Germline V lookup: CDR1 LNHDA, CDR2 SQIVND (reference sequence). Trimming stripped 7 bases from V and 6 bases from J, with 12 bases between. There are 12 residues in the CDR3. As DNA, the CDR3 is TGTGCCAGTACCCTAGGGGGGGCTGAAGCTTTCTTT. This codes for CASTLGGAEAFF.